The present TCR beta chain was sequenced within a study of PD-1 blockade in classical Hodgkin lymphoma. Measured with immunoSEQ multiplex PCR; TCRdb has only the in-frame clones, and not every one. The sample lists more than 55,000 clones, around 89% seen once, with about 5.6% in the top ten. The CDR3 sequence is 15 residues long. Trimming removed 4 bases at V and 4 bases at J, with 15 bases between. In germline, CDR1 is SGHRS, CDR2 YFSETQ. In every patient, relapse followed autologous stem cell transplantation, while exposure to brentuximab vedotin differed. Classifying best responses yielded complete response, partial response or progressive disease.

This TCR was sampled from a human donor with classical Hodgkin lymphoma. The chain uses TRBV5-1 and TRBJ1-3; tentatively, D is TRBD1 (5 bases). The specimen comprised peripheral blood mononuclear cells (PBMCs), sampled before the second cycle of nivolumab. The DNA for the CDR3 is TGCGCCAGCAGCCCTCAGGGAGCGGCAGGAAACACCATATATTTT. Translated, it gives CASSPQGAAGNTIYF.